Detailed here is one TCR beta chain. This record comes from a study of control samples from healthy donors and cancer patients. Trimming took off 1 base at V and 7 bases at J, with 8 bases between the two ends. This CDR3 is 13 amino acids long. Germline V gene lookup returns CDR1 SGHTA and CDR2 FQGNSA. Profiling relied on immunoSEQ multiplex PCR, and the TCRdb table lists in-frame clones only, not all of them. Among 170,000 or so clones listed, more than 85% were seen once. Input material: blood. The origin of this receptor is a woman in her thirties or forties in good health. The chain joins TRBV7-2 to TRBJ1-5; D ambiguous. CDR3 residues: CASSLDPRQPQHF. The CDR3 DNA sequence: TGTGCCAGCAGCTTAGACCCACGACAGCCCCAGCATTTT.